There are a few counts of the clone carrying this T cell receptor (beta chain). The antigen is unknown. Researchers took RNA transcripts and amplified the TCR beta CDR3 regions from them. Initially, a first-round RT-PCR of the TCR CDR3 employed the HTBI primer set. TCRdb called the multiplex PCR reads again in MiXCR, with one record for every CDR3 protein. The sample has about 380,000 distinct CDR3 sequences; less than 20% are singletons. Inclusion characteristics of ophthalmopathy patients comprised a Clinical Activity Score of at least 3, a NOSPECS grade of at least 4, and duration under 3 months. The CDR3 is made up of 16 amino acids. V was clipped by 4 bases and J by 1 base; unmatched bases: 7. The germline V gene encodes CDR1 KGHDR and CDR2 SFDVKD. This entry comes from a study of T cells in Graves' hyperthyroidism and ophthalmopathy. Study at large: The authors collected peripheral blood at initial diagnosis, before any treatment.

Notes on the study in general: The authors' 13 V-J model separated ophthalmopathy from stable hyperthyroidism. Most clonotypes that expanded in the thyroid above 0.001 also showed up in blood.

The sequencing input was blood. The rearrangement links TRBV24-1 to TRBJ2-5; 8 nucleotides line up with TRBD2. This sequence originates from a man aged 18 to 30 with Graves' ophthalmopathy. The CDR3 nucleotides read TGTGCCACCAGTGACAGACTAGCGTTCCCCCAAGAGACCCAGTACTTC. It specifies CATSDRLAFPQETQYF.